The next 7 T cell receptor beta chains were all read from a single sample in a study of OX40 agonist ivuxolimab in advanced cancers. Clones were sequenced by immunoSEQ multiplex PCR, and TCRdb holds only the in-frame ones, with some missing. The table lists around 75,000 clones, nearly 90% of them singletons. The starting material was CD4+ or CD8+ T cells sorted from blood, obtained in a trial of the OX40 agonist ivuxolimab. The receptors derive from an adult with an advanced solid tumor such as melanoma, head and neck, liver or kidney cancer.

The chain has TRBV29-1 and TRBJ2-1, with 9 bases lining up with TRBD2. Germline V CDR1 and CDR2: SQVTM, ANQGSEA. This CDR3 comprises 14 residues. The J segment lost 9 bases and the V segment lost 2 bases, leaving 8 bases of the junction unmatched. CDR3 DNA: TGCAGCGTTGAATCTCTAGCGGGGACAATTGAGCAGTTCTTC. Translation gives CSVESLAGTIEQFF.

This clone was observed a handful of times. The rearrangement joins TRBV15 to TRBJ1-2; no clear D. This CDR3 contains 12 residues. Germline V gene sequence: CDR1 LNHNV, CDR2 YYDKDF (reference sequence). Trimming took 3 bases from V and 5 from J, leaving 7 bases between them. CDR3 in DNA: TGTGCCACCAGCAGCGCTGGATATGGCTACACCTTC. Amino acids: CATSSAGYGYTF.

This chain joins TRBV7-9 and TRBJ2-7, with 9 bases lining up with TRBD2. Trimming removed 2 bases from V and 0 bases from J; junction bases left unmatched: 2. There are 15 residues in the CDR3. Germline lookup yields CDR1 SEHNR and CDR2 FQNEAQ (reference sequence). CDR3 in amino acids: CASSLLAGNSYEQYF. In DNA form, the CDR3 reads TGTGCCAGCAGCTTACTAGCGGGAAACTCCTACGAGCAGTACTTC. Complete variable domain (other parts from reference TRBV7-9 and TRBJ2-7): DTGVSQNPRHKITKRGQNVTFRCDPISEHNRLYWYRQTLGQGPEFLTYFQNEAQLEKSRLLSDRFSAERPKGSFSTLEIQRTEQGDSAMYLCASSLLAGNSYEQYFGPGTRLTVT.

V and J are TRBV7-2 and TRBJ2-1; 8 bases agree with TRBD2. Germline loops: CDR1 SGHTA, CDR2 FQGNSA. CDR3 size: 16 residues. The ends lost 0 bases at V and 9 bases at J; junction bases unmatched: 10. CDR3 residues: CASSLATGTRVLEQFF. CDR3 coding DNA: TGTGCCAGCAGCTTAGCGACCGGGACTAGAGTCCTTGAGCAGTTCTTC.

The chain uses TRBV6-5 and TRBJ2-7; the D is unclear. The CDR3 sequence is 15 residues long. The germline CDR1 and CDR2 sequences are MNHEY and SVGAGI. V lost 5 bases and J lost 2, with 16 bases in between. The CDR3 sequence: CASSRPEATAYEQYF. CDR3 DNA: TGTGCCAGCAGTCGCCCCGAGGCCACGGCCTACGAGCAGTACTTC.

This clone has only one observation. V gene TRBV19 combines with J gene TRBJ2-1; D gene ambiguous. This CDR3 is built from 15 residues. V was shortened by 3 bases and J by 0 bases, with 9 bases between the two germline ends. Germline V lookup: CDR1 LNHDA, CDR2 SQIVND (reference sequence). This CDR3 reads CASSIQGDSYNEQFF. CDR3 in DNA: TGTGCCAGTAGTATCCAAGGCGACTCCTACAATGAGCAGTTCTTC.

The CDR3 loop is CATEARGVNQPQHF. CDR3 bases: TGTGCCACAGAGGCCAGGGGGGTAAATCAGCCCCAGCATTTT. V gene TRBV19 combines with J gene TRBJ1-5; 7 bases are shared with TRBD1. Trimming cost V 10 bases and J 4 bases; bases outside gene matches: 10. Germline loops: CDR1 LNHDA, CDR2 SQIVND (reference sequence). The CDR3 loop spans 14 amino acids. Full variable domain (rest looked up from reference TRBV19 and TRBJ1-5): DGGITQSPKYLFRKEGQNVTLSCEQNLNHDAMYWYRQDPGQGLRLIYYSQIVNDFQKGDIAEGYSVSREKKESFPLTVTSAQKNPTAFYLCATEARGVNQPQHFGDGTRLSIL.